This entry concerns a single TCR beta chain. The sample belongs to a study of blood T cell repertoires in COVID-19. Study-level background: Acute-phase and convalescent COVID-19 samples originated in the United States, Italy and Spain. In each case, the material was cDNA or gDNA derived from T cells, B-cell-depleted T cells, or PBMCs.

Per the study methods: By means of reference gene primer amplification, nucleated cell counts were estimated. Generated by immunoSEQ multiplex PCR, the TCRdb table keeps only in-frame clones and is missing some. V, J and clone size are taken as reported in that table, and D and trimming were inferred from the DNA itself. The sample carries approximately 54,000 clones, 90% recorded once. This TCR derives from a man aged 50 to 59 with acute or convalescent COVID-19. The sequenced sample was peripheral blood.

This CDR3 reads CASSRDTQETQYF. The CDR3 nucleotides read TGCGCCAGTAGCCGGGACACCCAAGAGACCCAGTACTTC. V is TRBV5-1 and J is TRBJ2-5; TRBD1 might be the D (6 bases). CDR1 and CDR2 (germline): SGHRS, YFSETQ. V gave up 8 bases and J gave up 1 base, with 12 bases separating them. CDR3 length equals 13 residues.